The rows below give T cell receptor beta chains drawn from one sample of a study of T cells in Graves' hyperthyroidism and ophthalmopathy. Each CDR3 protein gets one entry after TCRdb re-called the multiplex PCR reads with MiXCR. The sample shows 550,000 to 700,000 distinct CDR3 sequences, roughly 15% of them seen only once. The sample comprised blood. The receptors here all came from a woman in her 40s with Graves' ophthalmopathy. The CDR3 runs from the conserved cysteine through the conserved F or W. The D gene is left open where the match is weak. Clone size is given for some rows only: seen once, a few or many times, or a class if the clone is expanded.

V gene	J gene	D gene	clone size	CDR3 protein	CDR3 DNA
TRBV7-3	TRBJ2-2	TRBD2	many	CASSYSGSGELFF	TGTGCCAGCAGCTATAGCGGGAGTGGGGAGCTGTTTTTT
TRBV12-3/TRBV12-4	TRBJ1-5	-	many	CASSLAGINQPQHF	TGTGCCAGCAGTTTAGCGGGGATTAATCAGCCCCAGCATTTT
TRBV11-2	TRBJ2-1	-	few	CASSRLRGSYNEQFF	TGTGCCAGCAGCCGCCTGAGGGGCTCCTACAATGAGCAGTTCTTC
TRBV4-1	TRBJ1-2	TRBD1	many	CASSQDWQGGAYGYTF	TGCGCCAGCAGCCAAGATTGGCAGGGGGGAGCTTATGGCTACACCTTC
TRBV7-3	TRBJ2-6	-	many	CASSPDRTSGANVLTF	TGTGCCAGCAGCCCGGACAGAACCTCTGGGGCCAACGTCCTGACTTTC
TRBV12-3/TRBV12-4	TRBJ1-2	-	many	CASSLEAGAYGYTF	TGTGCCAGCAGTTTAGAAGCAGGGGCGTATGGCTACACCTTC
TRBV6-1	TRBJ1-6	-	once	CASSGFRGRPLHF	TGTGCCAGCAGTGGGTTCAGGGGTCGGCCCCTCCACTTT
TRBV3-1	TRBJ2-5	-	few	CASSHSYQETQYF	TGTGCCAGCAGCCACTCATACCAAGAGACCCAGTACTTC
TRBV11-2	TRBJ2-3	TRBD2	-	CASSPTSSFTDTQYF	TGTGCCAGCAGCCCGACTAGCTCCTTCACAGATACGCAGTATTTT
TRBV25-1	TRBJ2-5	-	many	CASSEFEGGLLYF	TGTGCCAGCAGTGAATTTGAGGGGGGCCTATTATACTTC
TRBV28	TRBJ2-7	TRBD2	few	CASSFPIGLAGRYEQYF	TGTGCCAGCAGTTTCCCCATCGGCCTAGCGGGAAGGTACGAGCAGTACTTC
TRBV28	TRBJ2-7	TRBD1	-	CASNPGQGSGEQYF	TGTGCCAGCAACCCGGGACAGGGCTCTGGGGAGCAGTACTTC
TRBV11-2	TRBJ2-7	-	many	CASALGAAGSYEQYF	TGTGCCAGCGCTCTTGGGGCGGCAGGGTCCTACGAGCAGTACTTC
TRBV20-1	TRBJ1-1	-	many	CSAIEAETNTEAFF	TGCAGTGCTATTGAAGCGGAAACGAACACTGAAGCTTTCTTT
TRBV6-5	TRBJ2-7	TRBD1	many	CASRPGTGLEQYF	TGTGCCAGCAGACCAGGGACAGGGCTCGAGCAGTACTTC
TRBV7-9	TRBJ1-2	-	many	CASSPPMYGYTF	TGTGCCAGCAGTCCGCCCATGTATGGCTACACCTTC
TRBV12-3/TRBV12-4	TRBJ2-5	TRBD1	many	CASSFKTGVETQYF	TGTGCCAGCAGTTTTAAGACAGGGGTGGAGACCCAGTACTTC
TRBV27	TRBJ1-1	-	-	CASSSLTPTGSTVAFF	TGTGCCAGCAGTTCCCTGACACCAACGGGAAGCACTGTAGCTTTCTTT
TRBV6-1	TRBJ2-1	-	-	CASSPTSWGYNEQFF	TGTGCCAGCAGTCCTACTAGCTGGGGCTACAATGAGCAGTTCTTC
TRBV19	TRBJ1-2	-	many	CASAHGSGFNYGYTF	TGTGCCAGTGCCCACGGTTCGGGGTTTAACTATGGCTACACCTTC
TRBV6-5	TRBJ1-1	-	many	CASSYRGGSAFF	TGTGCCAGCAGTTACCGCGGGGGTAGCGCTTTCTTT
TRBV7-2	TRBJ2-7	-	many	CASSSGGLAFEQYF	TGTGCCAGCAGCTCCGGGGGTCTAGCGTTCGAGCAGTACTTC
TRBV5-1	TRBJ1-5	-	many	CASSLDPGGYQPQHF	TGTGCCAGCAGCTTAGACCCGGGGGGTTACCAGCCCCAGCATTTT
TRBV28	TRBJ1-1	-	many	CASSPLTGRTEAFF	TGTGCCAGCAGCCCCCTGACAGGCCGCACTGAAGCTTTCTTT
TRBV7-2	TRBJ2-7	-	many	CASSSMGGAAYEQYF	TGTGCCAGCAGCTCAATGGGGGGGGCGGCATACGAGCAGTACTTC
TRBV7-2	TRBJ2-5	-	many	CASSLGPYQETQYF	TGTGCCAGCAGCTTAGGTCCGTACCAAGAGACCCAGTACTTC
TRBV29-1	TRBJ1-1	-	-	CSAWDYTEAFF	TGCAGCGCTTGGGACTACACTGAAGCTTTCTTT
TRBV9	TRBJ1-1	-	-	CASSPPSPVGTEAFF	TGTGCCAGCAGCCCACCCAGCCCGGTGGGTACTGAAGCTTTCTTT
TRBV7-2	TRBJ2-2	-	many	CASSRPGFGELFF	TGTGCCAGCAGCCGACCAGGTTTCGGGGAGCTGTTTTTT
TRBV20-1	TRBJ2-7	TRBD1	many	CSAPGQGARGEQYF	TGCAGTGCGCCGGGACAGGGGGCGCGGGGCGAGCAGTACTTC
TRBV7-2	TRBJ2-5	TRBD1	few	CASSYRGGAETQYF	TGTGCCAGCAGCTACCGAGGGGGCGCCGAGACCCAGTACTTC
TRBV28	TRBJ2-2	-	many	CASSLGTRTGELFF	TGTGCCAGCAGTTTGGGAACACGCACCGGGGAGCTGTTTTTT
TRBV27	TRBJ2-7	-	-	CAGSLLLRGGEYEQCF	TGTGCCGGCAGTTTACTCCTCAGGGGAGGGGAGTACGAGCAGTGCTTC
TRBV27	TRBJ2-5	TRBD1	many	CASSLSGDRRFRETQYF	TGTGCCAGCAGTTTATCGGGGGACAGGAGGTTCAGAGAGACCCAGTACTTC
TRBV6-2/TRBV6-3	TRBJ2-2	TRBD2	many	CASRSSGRAFTGELFF	TGTGCCAGCAGATCTAGCGGGAGGGCCTTCACCGGGGAGCTGTTTTTT
TRBV28	TRBJ2-2	-	many	CASGGAGNTGELFF	TGTGCCAGCGGAGGGGCCGGGAACACCGGGGAGCTGTTTTTT
TRBV2	TRBJ1-1	-	few	CASSVEVGSTEAFF	TGTGCCAGCAGCGTAGAGGTCGGGTCCACTGAAGCTTTCTTT
TRBV20-1	TRBJ2-7	-	few	CSARDNTGSYEQYF	TGCAGTGCTAGAGATAACACGGGCTCCTACGAGCAGTACTTC
TRBV4-3	TRBJ2-5	TRBD1	many	CASSQDGTGGKTQYF	TGCGCCAGCAGCCAAGACGGGACAGGGGGAAAGACCCAGTACTTC
TRBV25-1	TRBJ1-2	-	-	CASSYFATGLFSYTF	TGTGCCAGCAGTTATTTCGCGACAGGCCTCTTCAGCTACACCTTC
TRBV6-2/TRBV6-3	TRBJ2-5	-	many	CASTHQETQYF	TGTGCCAGCACCCACCAAGAGACCCAGTACTTC
TRBV5-1	TRBJ2-2	TRBD2	-	CASKRAGYDTGELFF	TGCGCCAGCAAGAGAGCGGGATATGACACCGGGGAGCTGTTTTTT
TRBV28	TRBJ2-7	-	many	CASSSEGEGDYEQYF	TGTGCCAGCAGTTCCGAGGGTGAAGGGGACTACGAGCAGTACTTC
TRBV11-3	TRBJ2-6	-	many	CASSLGGGTGANVLTF	TGTGCCAGCAGCTTGGGGGGCGGCACTGGGGCCAACGTCCTGACTTTC
TRBV20-1	TRBJ2-7	TRBD1	many	CSARGTASYEQYF	TGCAGTGCTAGGGGGACAGCCTCCTACGAGCAGTACTTC
TRBV4-3	TRBJ2-2	TRBD1	few	CASSQDDRGVAGELFF	TGCGCCAGCAGCCAAGATGACAGGGGGGTTGCCGGGGAGCTGTTTTTT
TRBV28	TRBJ2-7	-	once	CASSFGGIAYEQYF	TGTGCCAGCAGTTTCGGCGGGATTGCCTACGAGCAGTACTTC
TRBV19	TRBJ1-1	-	-	CASSILRAGRTPTFF	TGTGCCAGTAGTATACTACGGGCAGGCCGGACCCCAACTTTCTTT
TRBV20-1	TRBJ2-7	TRBD2	many	CSARGTSGWAYEQYF	TGCAGTGCTAGGGGAACTAGCGGGTGGGCCTACGAGCAGTACTTC
TRBV7-3	TRBJ2-7	TRBD2	-	CASSFGLAGVSEQYF	TGTGCCAGCAGCTTTGGACTAGCGGGAGTATCCGAGCAGTACTTC
TRBV29-1	TRBJ2-5	-	few	CSVTSGGEMAQYF	TGCAGCGTGACCTCCGGAGGGGAGATGGCCCAGTACTTC
TRBV7-2	TRBJ2-7	-	many	CASSVIRDTYEQYF	TGTGCCAGCAGCGTAATTAGGGACACCTACGAGCAGTACTTC
TRBV27	TRBJ2-3	-	many	CASSTELFTDTQYF	TGTGCCAGCAGCACCGAGCTGTTCACAGATACGCAGTATTTT